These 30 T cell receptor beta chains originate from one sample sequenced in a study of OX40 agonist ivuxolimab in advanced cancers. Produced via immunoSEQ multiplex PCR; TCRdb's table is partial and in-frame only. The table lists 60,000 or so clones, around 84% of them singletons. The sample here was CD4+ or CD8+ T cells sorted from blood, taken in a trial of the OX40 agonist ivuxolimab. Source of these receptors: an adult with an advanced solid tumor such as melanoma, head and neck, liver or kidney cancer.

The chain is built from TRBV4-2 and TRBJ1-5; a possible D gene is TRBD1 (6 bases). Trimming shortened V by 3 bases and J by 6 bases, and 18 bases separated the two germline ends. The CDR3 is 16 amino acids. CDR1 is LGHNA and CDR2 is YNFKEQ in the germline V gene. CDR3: CASSQLQGPGLQPQHF. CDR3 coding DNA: TGTGCCAGCAGCCAGCTACAGGGACCCGGGCTTCAGCCCCAGCATTTT.

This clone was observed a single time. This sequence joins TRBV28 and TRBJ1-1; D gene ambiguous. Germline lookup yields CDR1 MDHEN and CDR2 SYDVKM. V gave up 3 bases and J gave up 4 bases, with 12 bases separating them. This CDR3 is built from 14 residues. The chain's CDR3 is CASSLGGKGTEAFF. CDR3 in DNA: TGTGCCAGCAGTTTGGGCGGGAAGGGCACTGAAGCTTTCTTT.

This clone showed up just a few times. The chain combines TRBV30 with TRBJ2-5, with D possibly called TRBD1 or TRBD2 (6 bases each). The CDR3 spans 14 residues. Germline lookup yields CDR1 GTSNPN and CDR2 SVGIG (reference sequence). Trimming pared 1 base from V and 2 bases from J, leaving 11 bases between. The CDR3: CAWSGGAYQETQYF. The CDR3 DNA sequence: TGTGCCTGGAGTGGGGGGGCGTATCAAGAGACCCAGTACTTC.

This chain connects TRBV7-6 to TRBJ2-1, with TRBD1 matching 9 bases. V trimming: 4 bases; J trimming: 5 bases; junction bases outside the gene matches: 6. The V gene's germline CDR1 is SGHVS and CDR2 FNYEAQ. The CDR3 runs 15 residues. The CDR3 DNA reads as TGTGCCAGCAGCTCATCCGGGACAGGGAACAATGAGCAGTTCTTC. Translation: CASSSSGTGNNEQFF.

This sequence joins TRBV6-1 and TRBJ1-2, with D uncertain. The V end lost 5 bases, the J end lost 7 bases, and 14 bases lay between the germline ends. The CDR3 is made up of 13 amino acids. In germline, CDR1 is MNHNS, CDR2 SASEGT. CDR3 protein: CASSSGWGFGYTF. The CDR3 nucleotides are TGTGCCAGCAGTTCCGGATGGGGATTTGGCTACACCTTC.

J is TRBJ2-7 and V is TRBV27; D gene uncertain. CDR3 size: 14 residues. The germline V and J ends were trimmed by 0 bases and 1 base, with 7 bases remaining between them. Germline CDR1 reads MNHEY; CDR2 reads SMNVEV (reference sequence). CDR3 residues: CASSLSLTSYEQYF. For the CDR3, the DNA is TGTGCCAGCAGTTTATCTCTAACATCCTACGAGCAGTACTTC.

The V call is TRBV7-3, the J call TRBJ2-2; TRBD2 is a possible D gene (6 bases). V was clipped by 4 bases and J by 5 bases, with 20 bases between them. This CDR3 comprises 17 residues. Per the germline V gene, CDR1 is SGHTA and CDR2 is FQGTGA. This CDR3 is CASSSTPKTSPTGELFF. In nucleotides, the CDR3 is TGTGCCAGCAGCTCAACGCCGAAGACTAGTCCTACCGGGGAGCTGTTTTTT.

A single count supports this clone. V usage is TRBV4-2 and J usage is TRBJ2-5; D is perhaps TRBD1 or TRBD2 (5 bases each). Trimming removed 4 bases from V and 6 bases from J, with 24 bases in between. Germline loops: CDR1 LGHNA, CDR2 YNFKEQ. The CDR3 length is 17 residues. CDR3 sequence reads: CASSLIGGTTEMKTQYF. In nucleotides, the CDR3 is TGTGCCAGCAGCCTCATAGGTGGGACGACAGAGATGAAGACCCAGTACTTC.

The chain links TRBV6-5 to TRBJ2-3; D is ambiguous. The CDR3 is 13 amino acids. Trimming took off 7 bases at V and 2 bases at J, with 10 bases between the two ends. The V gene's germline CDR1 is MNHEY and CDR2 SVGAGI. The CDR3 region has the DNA TGTGCCAGCACCGCCGGATTCACAGATACGCAGTATTTT. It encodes CASTAGFTDTQYF.

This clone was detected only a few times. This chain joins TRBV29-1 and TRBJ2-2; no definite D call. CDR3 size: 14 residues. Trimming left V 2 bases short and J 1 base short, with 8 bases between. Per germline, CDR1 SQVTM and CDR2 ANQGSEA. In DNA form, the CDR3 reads TGCAGCGTTGAAACGTCAGAGAACACCGGGGAGCTGTTTTTT. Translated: CSVETSENTGELFF.

The CDR3 sequence: CASSYQTSGTREQFF. CDR3 sequence (DNA): TGTGCCAGCAGTTACCAGACTAGCGGGACTCGTGAGCAGTTCTTC. The V call is TRBV6-5, the J call TRBJ2-1; TRBD2 aligns across 11 bases. The CDR3 spans 15 residues. Looked up from germline, CDR1 is MNHEY and CDR2 is SVGAGI. Unmatched junction bases numbered 6, after V lost 2 bases and J lost 9 bases.

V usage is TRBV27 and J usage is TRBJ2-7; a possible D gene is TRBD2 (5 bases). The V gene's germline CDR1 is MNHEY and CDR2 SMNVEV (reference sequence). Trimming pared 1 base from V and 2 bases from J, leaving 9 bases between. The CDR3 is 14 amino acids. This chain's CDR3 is CASSLYRDAYEQYF. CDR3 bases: TGTGCCAGCAGTTTATATCGGGATGCCTACGAGCAGTACTTC.

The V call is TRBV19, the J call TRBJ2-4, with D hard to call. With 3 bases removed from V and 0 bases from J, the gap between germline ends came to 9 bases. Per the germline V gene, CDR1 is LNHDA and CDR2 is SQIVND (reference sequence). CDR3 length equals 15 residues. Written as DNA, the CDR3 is TGTGCCAGTAGTATCGACCGTCTAGCCAAAAACATTCAGTACTTC. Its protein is CASSIDRLAKNIQYF.

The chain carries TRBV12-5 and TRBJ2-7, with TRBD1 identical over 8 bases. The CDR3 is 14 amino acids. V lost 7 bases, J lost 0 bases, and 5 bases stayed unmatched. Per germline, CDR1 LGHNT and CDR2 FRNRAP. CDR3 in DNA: TGTGCTAGTGCCCAAGACAGGGGCTCCTACGAGCAGTACTTC. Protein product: CASAQDRGSYEQYF.

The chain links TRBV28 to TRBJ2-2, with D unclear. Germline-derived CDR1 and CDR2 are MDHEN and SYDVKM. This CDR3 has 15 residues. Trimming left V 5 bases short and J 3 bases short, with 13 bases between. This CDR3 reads CASSVPHLDTGELFF. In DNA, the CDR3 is TGTGCCAGCAGTGTACCCCACCTTGACACCGGGGAGCTGTTTTTT.

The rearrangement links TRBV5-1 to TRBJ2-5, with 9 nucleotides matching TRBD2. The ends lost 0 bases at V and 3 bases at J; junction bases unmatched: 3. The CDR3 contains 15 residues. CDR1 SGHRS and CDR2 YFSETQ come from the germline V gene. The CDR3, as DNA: TGCGCCAGCAGCTTGGTGGGCGGGAGGGAAGAGACCCAGTACTTC. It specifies CASSLVGGREETQYF. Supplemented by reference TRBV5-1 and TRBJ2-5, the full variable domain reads KAGVTQTPRYLIKTRGQQVTLSCSPISGHRSVSWYQQTPGQGLQFLFEYFSETQRNKGNFPGRFSGRQFSNSRSEMNVSTLELGDSALYLCASSLVGGREETQYFGPGTRLLVL.

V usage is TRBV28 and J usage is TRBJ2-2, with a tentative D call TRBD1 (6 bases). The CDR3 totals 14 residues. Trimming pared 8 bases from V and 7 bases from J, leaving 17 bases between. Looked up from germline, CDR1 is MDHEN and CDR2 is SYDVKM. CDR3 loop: CASEEQGPIGELFF. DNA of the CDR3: TGTGCCAGCGAGGAACAGGGCCCTATCGGGGAGCTGTTTTTT.

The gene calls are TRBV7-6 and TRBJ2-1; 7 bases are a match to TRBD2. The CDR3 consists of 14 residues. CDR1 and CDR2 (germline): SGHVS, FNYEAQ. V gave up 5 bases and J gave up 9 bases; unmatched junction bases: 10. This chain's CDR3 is CASSPLAVRGEQFF. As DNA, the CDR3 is TGTGCCAGCAGCCCTCTAGCGGTCCGCGGTGAGCAGTTCTTC. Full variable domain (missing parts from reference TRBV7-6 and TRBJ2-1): GAGVSQSPRYKVTKRGQDVALRCDPISGHVSLYWYRQALGQGPEFLTYFNYEAQQDKSGLPNDRFSAERPEGSISTLTIQRTEQRDSAMYRCASSPLAVRGEQFFGPGTRLTVL.

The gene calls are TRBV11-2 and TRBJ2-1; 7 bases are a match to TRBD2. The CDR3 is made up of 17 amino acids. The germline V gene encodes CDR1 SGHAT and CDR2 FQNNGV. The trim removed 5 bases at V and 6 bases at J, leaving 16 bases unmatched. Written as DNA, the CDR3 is TGTGCCAGCAGCCCCCATGTCGCGCGGGAGCAGCGCAATGAGCAGTTCTTC. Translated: CASSPHVAREQRNEQFF.

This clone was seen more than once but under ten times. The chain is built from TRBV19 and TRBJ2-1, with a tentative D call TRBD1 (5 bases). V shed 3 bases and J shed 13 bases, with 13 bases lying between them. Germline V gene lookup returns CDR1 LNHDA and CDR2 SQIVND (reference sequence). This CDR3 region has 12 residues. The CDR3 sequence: CASSMGPKSQFF. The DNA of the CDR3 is TGTGCCAGTAGTATGGGGCCCAAGTCTCAGTTCTTC.

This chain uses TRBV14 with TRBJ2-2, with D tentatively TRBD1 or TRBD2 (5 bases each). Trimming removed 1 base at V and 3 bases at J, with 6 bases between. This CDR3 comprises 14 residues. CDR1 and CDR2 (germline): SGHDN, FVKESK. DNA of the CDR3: TGTGCCAGCAGCCAAGGGGACCACACCGGGGAGCTGTTTTTT. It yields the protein CASSQGDHTGELFF. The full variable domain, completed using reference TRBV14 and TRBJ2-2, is EAGVTQFPSHSVIEKGQTVTLRCDPISGHDNLYWYRRVMGKEIKFLLHFVKESKQDESGMPNNRFLAERTGGTYSTLKVQPAELEDSGVYFCASSQGDHTGELFFGEGSRLTVL.

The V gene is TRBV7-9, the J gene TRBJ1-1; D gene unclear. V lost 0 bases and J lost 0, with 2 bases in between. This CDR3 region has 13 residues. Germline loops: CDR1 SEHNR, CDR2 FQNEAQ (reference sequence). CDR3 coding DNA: TGTGCCAGCAGCTTAGCGATGAACACTGAAGCTTTCTTT. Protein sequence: CASSLAMNTEAFF.

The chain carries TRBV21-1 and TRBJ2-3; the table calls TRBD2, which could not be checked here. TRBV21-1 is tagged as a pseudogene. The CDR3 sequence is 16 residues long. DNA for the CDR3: TGTGCCAGCAGCAAAGCCGGTTCCGCCCACACAGATACGCAGTATTTT. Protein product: CASSKAGSAHTDTQYF.

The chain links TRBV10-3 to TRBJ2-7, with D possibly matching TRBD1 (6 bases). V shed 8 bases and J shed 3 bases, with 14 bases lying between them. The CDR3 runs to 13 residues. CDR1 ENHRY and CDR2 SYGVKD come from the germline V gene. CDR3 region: CAIGWQGSYEQYF. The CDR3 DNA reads TGTGCCATCGGCTGGCAGGGGAGCTACGAGCAGTACTTC.

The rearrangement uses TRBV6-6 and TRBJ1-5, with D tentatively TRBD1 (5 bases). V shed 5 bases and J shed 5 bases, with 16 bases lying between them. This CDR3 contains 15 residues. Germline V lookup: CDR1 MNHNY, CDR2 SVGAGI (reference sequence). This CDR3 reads CASSGTGRRDQPQHF. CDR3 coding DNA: TGTGCCAGCAGTGGGACGGGGCGCCGGGATCAGCCCCAGCATTTT.

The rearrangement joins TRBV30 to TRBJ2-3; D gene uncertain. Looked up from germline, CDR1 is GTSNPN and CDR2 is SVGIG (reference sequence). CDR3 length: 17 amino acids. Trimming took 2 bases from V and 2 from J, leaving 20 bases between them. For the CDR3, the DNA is TGTGCCTGGAGTCTCCTAGGGCCCGTGAGGACCACAGATACGCAGTATTTT. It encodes CAWSLLGPVRTTDTQYF.

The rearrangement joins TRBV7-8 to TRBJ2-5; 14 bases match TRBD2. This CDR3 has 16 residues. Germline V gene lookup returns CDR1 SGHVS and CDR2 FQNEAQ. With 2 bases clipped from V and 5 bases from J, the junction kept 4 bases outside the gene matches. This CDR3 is CASSLFRLAGGETQYF. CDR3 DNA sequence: TGTGCCAGCAGCTTATTCCGACTAGCGGGAGGGGAGACCCAGTACTTC.

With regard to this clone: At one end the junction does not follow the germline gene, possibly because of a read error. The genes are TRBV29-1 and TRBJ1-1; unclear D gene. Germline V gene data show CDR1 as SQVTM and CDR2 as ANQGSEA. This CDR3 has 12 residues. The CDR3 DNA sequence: TGCAGCGTTGAAGAAGTGAACGCTGAAGCTTTCTTT. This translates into CSVEEVNAEAFF.

The CDR3 nucleotides are TGTGCCCCGAGGGTCCTTTTGCGCAATCAGCCCCAGCATTTT. Translated, it gives CAPRVLLRNQPQHF. The V gene is TRBV6-6, the J gene TRBJ1-5; no clear D. The CDR3 is 14 amino acids. Germline assignment: CDR1 MNHNY and CDR2 SVGAGI (reference sequence). Trimming shortened V by 11 bases and J by 2 bases, and 16 bases separated the two germline ends.

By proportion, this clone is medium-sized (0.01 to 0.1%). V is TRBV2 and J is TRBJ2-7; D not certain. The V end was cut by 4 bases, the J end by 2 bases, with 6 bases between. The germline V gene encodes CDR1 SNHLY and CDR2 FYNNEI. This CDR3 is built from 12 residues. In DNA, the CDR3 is TGTGCCAGCAGTGGGGAAACCTACGAGCAGTACTTC. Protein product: CASSGETYEQYF. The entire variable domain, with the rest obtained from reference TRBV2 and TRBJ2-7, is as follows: EPEVTQTPSHQVTQMGQEVILRCVPISNHLYFYWYRQILGQKVEFLVSFYNNEISEKSEIFDDQFSVERPDGSNFTLKIRSTKLEDSAMYFCASSGETYEQYFGPGTRLTVT.